The entry below gives a single T cell receptor beta chain sequence along with its context. The J segment lost 10 bases and the V segment lost 4 bases, leaving 5 bases of the junction unmatched. The CDR3 has 14 amino acids. Random hexamers were used to reverse transcribe the RNA input (roughly 0.5 to 1 ug). TCRdb analysed the immunoSEQ multiplex PCR reads with MiXCR anew, one entry per CDR3 protein. The sample lists more than 95,000 distinct CDR3 sequences; just under 95% were seen once. The sample is drawn from a study of CD8 T cells in Susac syndrome. The sample taken for sequencing was CD4+ T cells from PBMCs. The chain joins TRBV12-3 or TRBV12-4 to TRBJ1-6, with 9 positions matching TRBD1. The receptor was isolated from a human donor with multiple sclerosis. In nucleotides, the CDR3 is TGTGCCAGCAGTTCAGGGACAGGGAACTCACCCCTCCACTTT. Its translation is CASSSGTGNSPLHF.